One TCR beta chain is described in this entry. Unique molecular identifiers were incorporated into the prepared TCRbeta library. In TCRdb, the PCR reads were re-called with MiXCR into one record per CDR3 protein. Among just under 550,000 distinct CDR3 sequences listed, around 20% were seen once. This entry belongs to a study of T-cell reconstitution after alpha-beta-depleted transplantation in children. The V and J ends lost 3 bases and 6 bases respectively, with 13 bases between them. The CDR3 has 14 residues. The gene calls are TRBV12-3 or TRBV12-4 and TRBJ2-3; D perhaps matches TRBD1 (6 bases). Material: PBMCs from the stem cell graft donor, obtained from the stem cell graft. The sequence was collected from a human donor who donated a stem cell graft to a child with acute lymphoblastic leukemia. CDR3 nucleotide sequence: TGTGCCAGCAGTTTGAGAGGACAGTCTGATACGCAGTATTTT. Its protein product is CASSLRGQSDTQYF.